This T cell receptor (beta chain) was profiled in a study of T cell clones after liver transplantation. TCRdb's table, derived via immunoSEQ multiplex PCR, lists solely in-frame clones and lacks some. The table lists roughly 80,000 clones, roughly four fifths of them singletons. This clonotype was sampled from a human patient who received a liver transplant. Some of these T cells may belong to the graft donor. The sample consisted of CD4+ T cells from blood, taken 45 to 46 months after liver transplant.

CDR3 protein: CASSFRGNYGYTF. The CDR3 DNA reads TGCGCCAGCAGCTTCCGCGGAAACTATGGCTACACCTTC. The rearrangement joins TRBV5-1 to TRBJ1-2; no definite D call. Germline CDR1 reads SGHRS; CDR2 reads YFSETQ. The CDR3 consists of 13 residues. With 2 bases removed from V and 2 bases from J, the gap between germline ends came to 7 bases.